This T cell receptor beta chain was recorded in a study of blood T cell repertoires in COVID-19. The CDR3 extends over 15 amino acids. V lost 2 bases to trimming and J lost 4 bases; unmatched junction nucleotides: 5. Germline-derived CDR1 and CDR2 are SGHKS and YYEKEE (reference sequence). Sequencing used immunoSEQ multiplex PCR; TCRdb keeps in-frame clones, though not all of them. This sample yields fewer than 500,000 clones, of which 80% to 90% are seen a single time; around 1.4% belongs to the top ten. Sequenced: peripheral blood. This sequence was found in a woman aged 30 to 39 with active or convalescent COVID-19. V is TRBV5-5 and J is TRBJ2-7; 11 bases are a match to TRBD2. CDR3: CASSFGTSGEYEQYF. The CDR3 nucleotides are TGTGCCAGCAGCTTTGGGACTAGCGGAGAATACGAGCAGTACTTC.